This TCR beta chain is from a study of regulatory T cells in long-lasting Graves disease. Points from the study as a whole: Lower TCR diversity was seen in persistent Graves' patients than in newly diagnosed ones.

With regard to this clonotype: Its antigen is undetermined.

The CDR3 has 15 residues. The junction had 5 bases not matched to a gene; V was cut back by 5 bases and J by 0 bases. Germline CDR1 reads PRHDT; CDR2 reads FYEKMQ (reference sequence). Regarding time point: newly diagnosed GD, antithyroid drugs for less than 3 months. The TCR library used RNA extracted from PBMCs. CDR3-region Arm-PCR and iRepertoire HTBI primers produced the TCR beta libraries. TCRdb reanalysed the multiplex PCR reads using MiXCR and keeps one entry per CDR3 protein. The sample yields hundreds of thousands of distinct CDR3 sequences, approximately 15% seen once. The same data also contributed to another study, on T cells in Graves' hyperthyroidism and ophthalmopathy. This second study notes: In blood, most of the thyroid clonotypes expanded above 0.001 were also present.

The starting material was peripheral blood mononuclear cells (PBMCs), obtained at new diagnosis, from a patient treated with antithyroid drugs. The V and J genes are TRBV13 and TRBJ2-3, with 7 bases that match TRBD2. The receptor was isolated from a woman in her 30s with Graves disease. CDR3 nucleotide sequence: TGTGCCAGCAGCCCGACTAGCTCTAGCACAGATACGCAGTATTTT. It codes for CASSPTSSSTDTQYF.